This T cell receptor beta chain emerged from a study of long-term antiretroviral therapy in people with HIV. Study at large: It was about a decade before the 2015 immediate-ART recommendation that the earliest samples were taken.

At survey level, the immunoSEQ assay was run in its v3.0 version. Sequencing efforts were directed toward about 40,000-55,000 T-cell genomes per sample. The data were produced by immunoSEQ multiplex PCR, yet TCRdb's version contains in-frame clones alone and is incomplete. Of around 30,000 clones detected, over 75% appear once; the ten largest clones hold 3.5% to 5%. Study-wide findings and caveats: Control repertoires displayed wider CDR3 length ranges than the HIV repertoires. Clonal populations expanded prior to ART predominated within the repertoire at all time points.

Details on this clone: Its matching antigen is unknown.

V was pared by 4 bases and J by 1 base, with 7 bases of the junction left unmatched. CDR3 size: 15 residues. The V gene's germline CDR1 is SGHTS and CDR2 YDEGEE. This sequence originates from a man younger than 35 with HIV. The material sequenced was unsorted PBMCs, taken 3.3 years after starting antiretroviral therapy. The rearrangement uses TRBV5-8 and TRBJ1-1, with TRBD1 matching over 7 bases. For the CDR3, the DNA is TGTGCCAGCAGCCAGGGGGTGTTGAGGAACACTGAAGCTTTCTTT. Amino acid sequence: CASSQGVLRNTEAFF.